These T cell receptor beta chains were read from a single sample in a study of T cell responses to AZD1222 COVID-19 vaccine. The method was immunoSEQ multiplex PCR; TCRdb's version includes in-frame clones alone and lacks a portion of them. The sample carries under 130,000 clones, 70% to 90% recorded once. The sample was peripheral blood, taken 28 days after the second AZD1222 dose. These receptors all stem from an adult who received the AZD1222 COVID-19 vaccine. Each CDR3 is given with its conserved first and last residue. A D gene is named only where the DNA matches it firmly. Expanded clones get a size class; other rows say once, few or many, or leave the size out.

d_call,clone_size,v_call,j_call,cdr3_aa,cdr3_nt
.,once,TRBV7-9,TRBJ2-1,CASSLGNAYNEQFF,TGTGCCAGCAGCTTAGGTAACGCGTACAATGAGCAGTTCTTC
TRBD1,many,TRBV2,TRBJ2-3,CASRNRDSSTDTQYF,TGTGCCAGCAGGAACCGGGACAGTAGCACAGATACGCAGTATTTT
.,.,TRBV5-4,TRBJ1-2,CASSLDPVKSNGYTF,TGTGCCAGCAGCTTGGATCCAGTTAAGTCCAATGGCTACACCTTC
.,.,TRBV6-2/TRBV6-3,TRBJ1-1,CASSYWGSEAFF,TGTGCCAGCAGTTACTGGGGCTCTGAAGCTTTCTTT
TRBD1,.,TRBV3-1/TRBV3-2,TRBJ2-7,CASSQGTGGGEQYF,TGTGCCAGCAGCCAGGGGACAGGGGGCGGCGAGCAGTACTTC
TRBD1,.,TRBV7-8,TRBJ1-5,CASSSDYRPGQGNNQPQHF,TGTGCCAGCAGCTCTGATTATCGGCCGGGACAGGGGAACAATCAGCCCCAGCATTTT
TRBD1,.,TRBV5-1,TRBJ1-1,CASSFGTGMNTEAFF,TGCGCCAGCAGCTTTGGGACAGGTATGAACACTGAAGCTTTCTTT
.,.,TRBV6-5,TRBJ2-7,CASSPPREVREQYF,TGTGCCAGCAGTCCCCCAAGAGAGGTACGCGAGCAGTACTTC
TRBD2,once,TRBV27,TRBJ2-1,CASSSRGAIGVWGSYNEQFF,TGTGCCAGCAGTTCGCGGGGGGCCATCGGGGTTTGGGGTTCCTACAATGAGCAGTTCTTC
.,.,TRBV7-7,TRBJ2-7,CASSRGQSGAYEQYF,TGTGCCAGCAGCCGTGGACAGTCAGGGGCCTACGAGCAGTACTTC
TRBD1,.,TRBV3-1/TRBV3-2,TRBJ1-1,CASTGGRTEAFF,TGTGCCTCTACAGGGGGCAGAACTGAAGCTTTCTTT
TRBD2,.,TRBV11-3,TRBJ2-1,CASSFPLAGGNNEQFF,TGTGCCAGCAGCTTCCCTCTAGCGGGAGGGAACAATGAGCAGTTCTTC
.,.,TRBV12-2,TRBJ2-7,CASRRGQTSYEQYF,TGTGCAAGTCGCAGGGGACAGACTTCCTACGAGCAGTACTTC
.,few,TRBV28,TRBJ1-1,CASSSQPGANTEAFF,TGTGCCAGCAGTTCTCAACCGGGGGCCAACACTGAAGCTTTCTTT
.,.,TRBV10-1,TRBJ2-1,CASSSGTGASGIYNEQFF,TGCGCCAGCAGTTCCGGGACAGGGGCTAGCGGGATTTACAATGAGCAGTTCTTC
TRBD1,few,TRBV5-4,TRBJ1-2,CASMTTGKVGYTF,TGTGCCAGCATGACGACAGGGAAGGTTGGCTACACCTTC
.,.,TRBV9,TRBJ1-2,CASSTDLGRGYTF,TGTGCCAGCAGTACCGATCTGGGTCGCGGCTACACCTTC
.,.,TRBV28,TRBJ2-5,CASSLVSPPFKTQYF,TGTGCCAGCAGTTTGGTATCCCCCCCATTTAAGACCCAGTACTTC
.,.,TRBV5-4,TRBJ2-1,CASLDSSSYNEQFF,TGTGCCAGCTTGGACAGTTCCTCCTACAATGAGCAGTTCTTC
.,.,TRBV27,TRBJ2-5,CASSPWGVQETQYF,TGTGCCAGCAGTCCGTGGGGGGTCCAAGAGACCCAGTACTTC
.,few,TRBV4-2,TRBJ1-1,CASSQDKWRANTEAFF,TGTGCCAGCAGCCAAGATAAGTGGCGGGCGAACACTGAAGCTTTCTTT
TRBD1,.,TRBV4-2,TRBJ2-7,CASSRRTGASYEQYF,TGTGCCAGCAGCCGACGGACAGGGGCGTCCTACGAGCAGTACTTC
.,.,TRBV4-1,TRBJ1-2,CASSQNPSLAALTF,TGCGCCAGCAGCCAGAATCCATCCTTGGCAGCGCTCACCTTC
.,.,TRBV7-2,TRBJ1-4,CASSLGVRGEKLFF,TGTGCCAGCAGCTTGGGTGTACGGGGAGAAAAACTGTTTTTT
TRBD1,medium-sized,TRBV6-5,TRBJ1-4,CASSYTGTGGVEKLFF,TGTGCCAGCAGTTACACCGGGACAGGGGGCGTTGAAAAACTGTTTTTT
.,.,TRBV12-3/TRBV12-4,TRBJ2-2,CASSFRGGGELFF,TGTGCCAGCAGTTTCCGGGGAGGCGGGGAGCTGTTTTTT
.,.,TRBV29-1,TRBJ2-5,CSVEGGRTPAGTQYF,TGCAGCGTGGAGGGGGGGAGGACCCCCGCGGGGACCCAGTACTTC
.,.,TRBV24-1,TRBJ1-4,CATRTKLGLANEKLFF,TGTGCCACCAGGACCAAACTGGGGCTTGCTAATGAAAAACTGTTTTTT
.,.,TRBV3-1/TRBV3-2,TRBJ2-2,CASSPGLPGGTGELFF,TGTGCCAGCAGCCCGGGACTCCCAGGGGGCACCGGGGAGCTGTTTTTT